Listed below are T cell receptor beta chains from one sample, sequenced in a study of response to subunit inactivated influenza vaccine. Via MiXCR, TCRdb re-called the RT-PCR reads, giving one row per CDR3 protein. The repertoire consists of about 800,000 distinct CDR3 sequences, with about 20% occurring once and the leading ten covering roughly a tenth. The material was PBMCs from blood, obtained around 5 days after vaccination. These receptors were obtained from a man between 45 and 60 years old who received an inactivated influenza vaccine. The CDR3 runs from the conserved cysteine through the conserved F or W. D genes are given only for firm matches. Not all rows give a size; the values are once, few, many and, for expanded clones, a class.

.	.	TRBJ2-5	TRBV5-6	TGTGCCAGCAGCCACCGCATTGTCCGGAGGTACCAAGAGACCCAGTACTTC	CASSHRIVRRYQETQYF
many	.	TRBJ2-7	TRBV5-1	TGTGCCAGCAGTCGTGGGACGGGAAGCTCCTACGAGCAGTACTTC	CASSRGTGSSYEQYF
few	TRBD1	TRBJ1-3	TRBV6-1	TGTGCCAGCAGTGAGGGACAGCCGGGGTTATCTGGAAACACCATATATTTT	CASSEGQPGLSGNTIYF
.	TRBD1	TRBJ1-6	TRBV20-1	TGCAGTGCTAGAGATGAGCGACAGGGGGCAAATTCACCCCTCCACTTT	CSARDERQGANSPLHF
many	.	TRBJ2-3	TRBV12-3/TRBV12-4	TGTGCCAGCAGACGCGTGGCAGGGTCAGATACGCAGTATTTT	CASRRVAGSDTQYF
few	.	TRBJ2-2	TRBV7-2	TGTGCCAGCAGCTTAGGGTGGCAGGGAACCGGGGAGCTGTTTTTT	CASSLGWQGTGELFF
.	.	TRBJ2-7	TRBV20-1	TGCAGTGCTAGGCTATCGGCCTACGAGCAGTACTTC	CSARLSAYEQYF
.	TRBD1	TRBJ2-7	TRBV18	TGTGCCAGCTCAAACCCGGGACAGACCCTCGAGCAGTACTTC	CASSNPGQTLEQYF
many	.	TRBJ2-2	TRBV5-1	TGCGCCAGCAGCTTGGCGCCCACCGGGGAGCTGTTTTTT	CASSLAPTGELFF
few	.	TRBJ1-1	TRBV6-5	TGTGCCAGCAGTTACAGCAGGGGAGGGAGTGAAGCTTTCTTT	CASSYSRGGSEAFF
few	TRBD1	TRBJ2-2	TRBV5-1	TGCGCCAGCAGCTTATCGACAGGGCAGACCGGGGAGCTGTTTTTT	CASSLSTGQTGELFF
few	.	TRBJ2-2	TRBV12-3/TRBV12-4	TGTGCCAGCAGATCCGACTCCCGGGGCGGGGAGCTGTTTTTT	CASRSDSRGGELFF
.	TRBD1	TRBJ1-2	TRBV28	TGTGCCAGCAGTTTATCAGGGGGTTTTGATGGCTACACCTTC	CASSLSGGFDGYTF
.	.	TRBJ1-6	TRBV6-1	TGTGCCACCTCTGGAGGGATAGGGTATAATTCACCCCTCCACTTT	CATSGGIGYNSPLHF
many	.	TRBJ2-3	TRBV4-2	TGTGCCAGCCTGAATGGCGATACGCAGTATTTT	CASLNGDTQYF
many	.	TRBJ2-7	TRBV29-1	TGCAGCGTTAATACCTTATCCTACGAGCAGTACTTC	CSVNTLSYEQYF
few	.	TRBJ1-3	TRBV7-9	TGTGCCAGCAGCCCTTCTCCCATGAACACCATATATTTT	CASSPSPMNTIYF
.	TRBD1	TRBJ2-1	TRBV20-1	TGCAGTGCTAGAGATCCACAGGGGAAATACAATGAGCAGTTCTTC	CSARDPQGKYNEQFF